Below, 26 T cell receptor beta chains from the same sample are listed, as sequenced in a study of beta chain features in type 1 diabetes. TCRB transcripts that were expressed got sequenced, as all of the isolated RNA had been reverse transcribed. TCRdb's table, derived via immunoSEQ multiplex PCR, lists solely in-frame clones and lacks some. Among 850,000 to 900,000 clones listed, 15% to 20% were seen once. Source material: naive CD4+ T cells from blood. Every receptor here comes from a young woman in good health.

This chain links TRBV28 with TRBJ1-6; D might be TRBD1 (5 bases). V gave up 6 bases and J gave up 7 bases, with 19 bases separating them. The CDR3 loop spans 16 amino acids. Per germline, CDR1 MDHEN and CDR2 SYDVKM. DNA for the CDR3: TGTGCCAGCAGCCCTCGGGGCTGGCAGGGCAATTCACCCCTCCACTTT. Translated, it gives CASSPRGWQGNSPLHF.

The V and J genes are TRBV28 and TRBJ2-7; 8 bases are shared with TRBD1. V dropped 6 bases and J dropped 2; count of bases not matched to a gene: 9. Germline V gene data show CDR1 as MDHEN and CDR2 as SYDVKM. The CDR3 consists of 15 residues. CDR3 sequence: CASRTRRGPTYEQYF. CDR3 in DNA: TGTGCCAGCAGGACTCGCAGGGGGCCGACCTACGAGCAGTACTTC.

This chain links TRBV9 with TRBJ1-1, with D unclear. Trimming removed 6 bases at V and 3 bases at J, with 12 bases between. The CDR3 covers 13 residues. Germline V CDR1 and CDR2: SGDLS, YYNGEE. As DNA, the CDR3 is TGTGCCAGCACTCTTCTTGGGGACACTGAAGCTTTCTTT. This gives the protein CASTLLGDTEAFF.

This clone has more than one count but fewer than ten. The CDR3 loop is CASSISSGDNEQFF. Written as DNA, the CDR3 is TGTGCCAGTAGTATATCTAGCGGCGACAATGAGCAGTTCTTC. The gene calls are TRBV19 and TRBJ2-1, with TRBD2 matching 7 bases. CDR3 length: 14 residues. The germline CDR1 and CDR2 sequences are LNHDA and SQIVND (reference sequence). V shed 2 bases and J 5 bases; nucleotides not matched to a gene: 3.

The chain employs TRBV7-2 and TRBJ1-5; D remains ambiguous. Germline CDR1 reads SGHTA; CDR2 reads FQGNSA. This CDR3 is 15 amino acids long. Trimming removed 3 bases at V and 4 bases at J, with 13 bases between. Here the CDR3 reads CASSLAGLRNQPQHF. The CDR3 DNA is TGTGCCAGCAGCTTGGCTGGGCTACGGAATCAGCCCCAGCATTTT.

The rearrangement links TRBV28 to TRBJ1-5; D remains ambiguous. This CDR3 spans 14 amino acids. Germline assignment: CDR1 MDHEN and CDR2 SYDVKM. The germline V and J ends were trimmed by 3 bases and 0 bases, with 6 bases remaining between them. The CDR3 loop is CASSLQISNQPQHF. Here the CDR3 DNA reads TGTGCCAGCAGTTTGCAGATTAGCAATCAGCCCCAGCATTTT.

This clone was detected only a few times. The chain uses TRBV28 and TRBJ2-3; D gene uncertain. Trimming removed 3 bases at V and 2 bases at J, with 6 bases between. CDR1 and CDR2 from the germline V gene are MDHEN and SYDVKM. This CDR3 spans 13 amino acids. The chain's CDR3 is CASSFDATDTQYF. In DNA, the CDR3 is TGTGCCAGCAGTTTCGACGCCACAGATACGCAGTATTTT.

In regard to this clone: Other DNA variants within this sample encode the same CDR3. The CDR3 nucleotides read TGTGCCAGCAGTCCTAGTGGGGAGACCCAGTACTTC. This codes for CASSPSGETQYF. The rearrangement joins TRBV6-6 to TRBJ2-5; no firm D call. Germline values: CDR1 MNHNY, CDR2 SVGAGI (reference sequence). The CDR3 has 12 residues. V was pared by 5 bases and J by 5 bases, with 9 bases between.

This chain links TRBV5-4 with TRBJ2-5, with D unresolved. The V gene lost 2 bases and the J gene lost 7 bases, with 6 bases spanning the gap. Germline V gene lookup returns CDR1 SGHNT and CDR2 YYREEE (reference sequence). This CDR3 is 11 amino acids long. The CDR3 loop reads CASSFLRTQYF. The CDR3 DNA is TGTGCCAGCAGCTTTTTGAGGACCCAGTACTTC.

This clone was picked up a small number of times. Here the CDR3 DNA reads TGTGCCAGCAGCTTGCCTGGACAGGGCAGAGTGAACACTGAAGCTTTCTTT. Translation gives CASSLPGQGRVNTEAFF. The rearrangement uses TRBV5-6 and TRBJ1-1; TRBD1 agrees at 8 bases. Germline loops: CDR1 SGHDT, CDR2 YYEEEE. The CDR3 contains 17 residues. J lost 0 bases, V lost 1 base, and 8 bases had no gene match.

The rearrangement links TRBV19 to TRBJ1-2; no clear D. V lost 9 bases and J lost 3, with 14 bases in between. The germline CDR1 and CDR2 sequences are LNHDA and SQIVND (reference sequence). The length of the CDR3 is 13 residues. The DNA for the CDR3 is TGTGCCAGCTCCACACGGACGGACTATGGCTACACCTTC. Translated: CASSTRTDYGYTF.

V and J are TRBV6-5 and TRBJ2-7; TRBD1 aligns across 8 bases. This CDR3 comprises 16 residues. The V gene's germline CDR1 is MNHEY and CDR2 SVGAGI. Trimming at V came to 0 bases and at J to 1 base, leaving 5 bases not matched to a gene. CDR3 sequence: CASSYSGTGNSYEQYF. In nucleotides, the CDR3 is TGTGCCAGCAGTTACTCCGGGACAGGAAATTCCTACGAGCAGTACTTC.

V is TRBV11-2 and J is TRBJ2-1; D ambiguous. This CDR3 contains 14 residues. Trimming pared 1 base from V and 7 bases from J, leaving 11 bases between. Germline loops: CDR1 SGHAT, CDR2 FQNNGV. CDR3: CASSLGAGGNEQFF. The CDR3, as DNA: TGTGCCAGCAGCTTAGGGGCAGGTGGGAATGAGCAGTTCTTC. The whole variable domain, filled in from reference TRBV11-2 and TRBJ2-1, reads EAGVAQSPRYKIIEKRQSVAFWCNPISGHATLYWYQQILGQGPKLLIQFQNNGVVDDSQLPKDRFSAERLKGVDSTLKIQPAKLEDSAVYLCASSLGAGGNEQFFGPGTRLTVL.

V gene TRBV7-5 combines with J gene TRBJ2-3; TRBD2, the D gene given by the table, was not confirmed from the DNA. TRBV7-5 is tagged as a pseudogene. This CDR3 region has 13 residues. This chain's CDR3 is CAGGRTSTDTQYF. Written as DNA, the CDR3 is TGTGCCGGCGGGAGAACTAGCACAGATACGCAGTATTTT.

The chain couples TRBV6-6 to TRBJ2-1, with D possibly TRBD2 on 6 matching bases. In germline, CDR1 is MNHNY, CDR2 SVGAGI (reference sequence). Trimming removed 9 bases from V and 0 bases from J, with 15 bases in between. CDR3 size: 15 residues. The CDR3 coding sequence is TGTGCCAGTTTGGGGGGTGGGAGCTCCTACAATGAGCAGTTCTTC. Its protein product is CASLGGGSSYNEQFF.

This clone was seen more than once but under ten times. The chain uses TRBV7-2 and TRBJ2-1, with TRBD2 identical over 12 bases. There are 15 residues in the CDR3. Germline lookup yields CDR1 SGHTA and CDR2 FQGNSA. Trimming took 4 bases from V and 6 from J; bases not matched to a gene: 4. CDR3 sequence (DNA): TGTGCCAGCAGCTCACTAGCGGGAGGTGCCAATGAGCAGTTCTTC. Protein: CASSSLAGGANEQFF.

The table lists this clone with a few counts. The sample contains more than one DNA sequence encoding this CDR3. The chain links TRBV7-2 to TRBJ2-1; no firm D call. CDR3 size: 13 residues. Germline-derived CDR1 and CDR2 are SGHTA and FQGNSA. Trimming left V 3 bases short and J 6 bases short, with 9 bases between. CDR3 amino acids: CASSFGLINEQFF. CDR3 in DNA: TGTGCCAGCAGCTTTGGATTAATCAATGAGCAGTTCTTC.

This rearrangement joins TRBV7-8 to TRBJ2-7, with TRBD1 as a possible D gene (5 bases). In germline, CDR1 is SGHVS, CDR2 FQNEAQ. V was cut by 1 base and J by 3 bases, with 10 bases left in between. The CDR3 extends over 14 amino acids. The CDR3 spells CASSLGRVDYEQYF. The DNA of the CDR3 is TGTGCCAGCAGCTTAGGCAGGGTTGACTACGAGCAGTACTTC.

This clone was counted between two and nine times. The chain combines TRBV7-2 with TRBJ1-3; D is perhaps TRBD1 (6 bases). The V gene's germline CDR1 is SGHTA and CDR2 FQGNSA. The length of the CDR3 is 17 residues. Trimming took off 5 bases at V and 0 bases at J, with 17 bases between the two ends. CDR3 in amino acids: CASSRRTVPNSGNTIYF. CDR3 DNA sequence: TGTGCCAGCAGCCGACGGACAGTCCCAAACTCTGGAAACACCATATATTTT. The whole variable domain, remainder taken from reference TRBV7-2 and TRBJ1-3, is GAGVSQSPSNKVTEKGKDVELRCDPISGHTALYWYRQSLGQGLEFLIYFQGNSAPDKSGLPSDRFSAERTGGSVSTLTIQRTQQEDSAVYLCASSRRTVPNSGNTIYFGEGSWLTVV.

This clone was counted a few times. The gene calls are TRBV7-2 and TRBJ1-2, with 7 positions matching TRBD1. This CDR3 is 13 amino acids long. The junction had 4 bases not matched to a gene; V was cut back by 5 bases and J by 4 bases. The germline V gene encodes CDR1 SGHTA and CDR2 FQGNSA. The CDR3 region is CASSQDRSYGYTF. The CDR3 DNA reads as TGTGCCAGCAGCCAGGACAGGAGCTATGGCTACACCTTC. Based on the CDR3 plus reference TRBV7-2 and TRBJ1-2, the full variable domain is GAGVSQSPSNKVTEKGKDVELRCDPISGHTALYWYRQSLGQGLEFLIYFQGNSAPDKSGLPSDRFSAERTGGSVSTLTIQRTQQEDSAVYLCASSQDRSYGYTFGSGTRLTVV.

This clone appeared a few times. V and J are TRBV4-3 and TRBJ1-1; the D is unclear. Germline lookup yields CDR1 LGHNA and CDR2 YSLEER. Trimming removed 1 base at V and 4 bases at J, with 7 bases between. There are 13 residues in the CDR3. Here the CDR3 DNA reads TGCGCCAGCAGCCAAGGGAGGACCACTGAAGCTTTCTTT. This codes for CASSQGRTTEAFF.

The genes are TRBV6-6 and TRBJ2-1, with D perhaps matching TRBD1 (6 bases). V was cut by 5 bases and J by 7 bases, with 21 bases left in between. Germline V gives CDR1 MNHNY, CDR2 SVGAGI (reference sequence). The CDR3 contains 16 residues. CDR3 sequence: CASSLTSGVRRNEQFF. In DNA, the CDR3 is TGTGCCAGCAGTCTAACATCAGGGGTTAGGAGGAATGAGCAGTTCTTC.

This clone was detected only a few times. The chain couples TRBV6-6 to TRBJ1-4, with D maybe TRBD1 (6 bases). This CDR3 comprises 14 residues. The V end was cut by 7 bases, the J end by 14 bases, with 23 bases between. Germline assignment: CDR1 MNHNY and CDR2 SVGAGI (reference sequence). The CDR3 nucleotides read TGTGCCAGCACTGCTTTGGGGGCACCGTTATGGCTGTTTTTT. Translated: CASTALGAPLWLFF.

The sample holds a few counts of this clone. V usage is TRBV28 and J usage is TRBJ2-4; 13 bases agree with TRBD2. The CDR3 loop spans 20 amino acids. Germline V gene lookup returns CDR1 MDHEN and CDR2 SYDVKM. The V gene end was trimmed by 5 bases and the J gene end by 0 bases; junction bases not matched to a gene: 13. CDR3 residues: CASSGGTGLAGPLAKNIQYF. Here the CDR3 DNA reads TGTGCCAGCAGTGGGGGTACGGGACTAGCGGGACCACTAGCCAAAAACATTCAGTACTTC.

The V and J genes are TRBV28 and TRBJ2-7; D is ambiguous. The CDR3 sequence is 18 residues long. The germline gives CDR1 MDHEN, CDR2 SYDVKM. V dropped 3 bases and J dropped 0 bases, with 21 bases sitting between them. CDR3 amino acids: CASSFAIDLTGGSYEQYF. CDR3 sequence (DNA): TGTGCCAGCAGTTTTGCTATAGATTTGACGGGCGGCTCCTACGAGCAGTACTTC. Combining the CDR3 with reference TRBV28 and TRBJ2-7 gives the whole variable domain DVKVTQSSRYLVKRTGEKVFLECVQDMDHENMFWYRQDPGLGLRLIYFSYDVKMKEKGDIPEGYSVSREKKERFSLILESASTNQTSMYLCASSFAIDLTGGSYEQYFGPGTRLTVT.

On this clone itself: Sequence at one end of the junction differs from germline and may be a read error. CDR3 sequence reads: CSVEGRGSTDTQYF. DNA for the CDR3: TGCAGCGTAGAAGGCAGGGGAAGCACAGATACGCAGTATTTT. The rearrangement uses TRBV29-1 and TRBJ2-3; weak D call: TRBD1 (6 bases). This CDR3 has 14 residues. Germline V gene lookup returns CDR1 SQVTM and CDR2 ANQGSEA.